Detailed here is one T cell receptor beta chain. What it binds is not known. This entry is derived from a study of memory CD4+ T cells and cytomegalovirus serostatus. Sequencing used immunoSEQ multiplex PCR; TCRdb keeps in-frame clones, though not all of them. The table has 30,000 to 40,000 clones, about 73% seen once. The sort gate was single viable CD3+CD4+CD8-CD45RO+ cells for memory CD4+ T cells. The study, taken as a whole, reports: CD4+ memory repertoires contained about 40% of the roughly 150 reported CMV TCRbeta sequences. Median bootstrapped AUC for CMV status was around 0.95 originally, approximately 0.91 US-trained.

Trimming stripped 6 bases from V and 13 bases from J, with 16 bases between. The germline V gene encodes CDR1 DFQATT and CDR2 SNEGSKA (reference sequence). The CDR3 is 11 residues long. The source of this sequence is an adult in good health and CMV-seronegative. Sequences were obtained from memory CD4+ T cells from blood. The V call is TRBV20-1, the J call TRBJ2-1, with D possibly matching TRBD1 (6 bases). The CDR3 spells CSANQQGLQFF. The CDR3 bases are TGCAGTGCAAACCAACAGGGTCTACAGTTCTTC.